A selection of T cell receptor beta chains follows, all from one sample in a study of cytomegalovirus exposure and HLA in healthy donors. Clones were sequenced by immunoSEQ multiplex PCR, and TCRdb holds only the in-frame ones, with some missing. The table records some 160,000 clones, around 84% of them present only once. Sequencing was done on a sample of PBMCs. The receptors here all came from a woman between 35 and 50 years old in good health and CMV-seronegative. Both conserved end residues are part of each CDR3. D genes are given only for firm matches. Clone size appears in some rows only: once, few, many, or a class for an expanded clone.

V gene: TRBV4-1; D gene: TRBD2; clone size: .; J gene: TRBJ2-7; CDR3 DNA: TGCGCCAGCAGCCAAGATGCCCCGTTCGGACTAGCGGGGGGACTTAGCTCCTACGAGCAGTACTTC; CDR3 protein: CASSQDAPFGLAGGLSSYEQYF
V gene: TRBV5-4; D gene: .; clone size: .; J gene: TRBJ1-2; CDR3 DNA: TGTGCCAGCAGCGGGGGGTTGGGCTATGGCTACACCTTC; CDR3 protein: CASSGGLGYGYTF
V gene: TRBV4-1; D gene: .; clone size: .; J gene: TRBJ1-5; CDR3 DNA: TGCGCCAGCAGCCAAGATCGGGGTAGCAATCAGCCCCAGCATTTT; CDR3 protein: CASSQDRGSNQPQHF
V gene: TRBV9; D gene: .; clone size: .; J gene: TRBJ1-1; CDR3 DNA: TGTGCCAGCAGCGTATCCGGACAGAACACTGAAGCTTTCTTT; CDR3 protein: CASSVSGQNTEAFF
V gene: TRBV9; D gene: .; clone size: few; J gene: TRBJ2-2; CDR3 DNA: TGTGCCAGCAGCCCCTCCCACGGGAAATCGAACACCGGGGAGCTGTTTTTT; CDR3 protein: CASSPSHGKSNTGELFF
V gene: TRBV28; D gene: TRBD2; clone size: .; J gene: TRBJ2-4; CDR3 DNA: TGTGCCAGCAGCGTGTGGAGCGGGAGAAACATTCAGTACTTC; CDR3 protein: CASSVWSGRNIQYF
V gene: TRBV7-8; D gene: .; clone size: .; J gene: TRBJ2-6; CDR3 DNA: TGTGCCAGCAGCTTAGCGCTACCCGGGGCCAACGTCCTGACTTTC; CDR3 protein: CASSLALPGANVLTF
V gene: TRBV2; D gene: .; clone size: .; J gene: TRBJ1-4; CDR3 DNA: TGTGCCAGCAGTGAGGTTGGCGGCGGGGCAACTAATGAAAAACTGTTTTTT; CDR3 protein: CASSEVGGGATNEKLFF
V gene: TRBV6-5; D gene: .; clone size: .; J gene: TRBJ1-4; CDR3 DNA: TGTGCCAGCAGTAAACGGGACATAGTTAATGAAAAACTGTTTTTT; CDR3 protein: CASSKRDIVNEKLFF
V gene: TRBV5-6; D gene: TRBD2; clone size: .; J gene: TRBJ2-3; CDR3 DNA: TGTGCCAGCAGCGCCGGCGGTGGGGGGGTTTTCTTGCGCACAGATACGCAGTATTTT; CDR3 protein: CASSAGGGGVFLRTDTQYF
V gene: TRBV18; D gene: .; clone size: once; J gene: TRBJ1-2; CDR3 DNA: TGTGCCAGCTCACCAAGACAGGAAGACGGCTACACCTTC; CDR3 protein: CASSPRQEDGYTF
V gene: TRBV19; D gene: TRBD1; clone size: .; J gene: TRBJ1-2; CDR3 DNA: TGTGCCAGTAGTCCCTGGACAGGGGATCGGGGCTACACCTTC; CDR3 protein: CASSPWTGDRGYTF
V gene: TRBV7-8; D gene: TRBD1; clone size: .; J gene: TRBJ1-6; CDR3 DNA: TGTGCCAGCAACTTAGGGACAGCCCTCTCGGTGGGTTCACCCCTCCACTTT; CDR3 protein: CASNLGTALSVGSPLHF
V gene: TRBV5-4; D gene: TRBD2; clone size: .; J gene: TRBJ2-7; CDR3 DNA: TGTGCCAGCAGCTTGGGGGGGGGTAGAGGCGAGCAGTACTTC; CDR3 protein: CASSLGGGRGEQYF
V gene: TRBV9; D gene: .; clone size: .; J gene: TRBJ1-1; CDR3 DNA: TGTGCCAGCAGCTCGGGACATCCCGACACTGAAGCTTTCTTT; CDR3 protein: CASSSGHPDTEAFF
V gene: TRBV6-5; D gene: .; clone size: .; J gene: TRBJ1-6; CDR3 DNA: TGTGCCAGCTCCCTTGTCGCCTATAATTCACCCCTCCACTTT; CDR3 protein: CASSLVAYNSPLHF
V gene: TRBV7-8; D gene: TRBD1; clone size: .; J gene: TRBJ1-1; CDR3 DNA: TGTGCCAGCAGCTTTGGACAGGGAACTGAAGCTTTCTTT; CDR3 protein: CASSFGQGTEAFF
V gene: TRBV6-5; D gene: .; clone size: few; J gene: TRBJ1-1; CDR3 DNA: TGTGCCAGCAGTTACTCGCAAGGGGGATATCAGACTGAAGCTTTCTTT; CDR3 protein: CASSYSQGGYQTEAFF
V gene: TRBV11-2; D gene: .; clone size: once; J gene: TRBJ2-7; CDR3 DNA: TGTGCCAGCAGCTTGGGGCAGAGCCTTATCGATTATTCCTACGAGCAGTACTTC; CDR3 protein: CASSLGQSLIDYSYEQYF
V gene: TRBV5-1; D gene: TRBD1; clone size: .; J gene: TRBJ2-7; CDR3 DNA: TGCGCCAGCAGCCCTAGAGACAGGGCGCAGGAGCAGTACTTC; CDR3 protein: CASSPRDRAQEQYF
V gene: TRBV9; D gene: .; clone size: .; J gene: TRBJ2-1; CDR3 DNA: TGTGCCAGCAGCGTAGACGCCAGCTCCTACAATGAGCAGTTCTTC; CDR3 protein: CASSVDASSYNEQFF
V gene: TRBV5-4; D gene: .; clone size: .; J gene: TRBJ1-1; CDR3 DNA: TGTGCCAGCAGCTACGGACAGACTGAAGCTTTCTTT; CDR3 protein: CASSYGQTEAFF
V gene: TRBV5-1; D gene: TRBD1; clone size: few; J gene: TRBJ2-3; CDR3 DNA: TGCGCCAGCAGCTTTCGGGGACAGGGAGACACAGATACGCAGTATTTT; CDR3 protein: CASSFRGQGDTDTQYF
V gene: TRBV10-3; D gene: .; clone size: .; J gene: TRBJ1-1; CDR3 DNA: TGTGCCATCATCGAGGAAACGGGCACTGAAGCTTTCTTT; CDR3 protein: CAIIEETGTEAFF
V gene: TRBV4-1; D gene: .; clone size: few; J gene: TRBJ2-7; CDR3 DNA: TGCGCCAGCAGCCAAGATTCTTACACCTACGAGCAGTACTTC; CDR3 protein: CASSQDSYTYEQYF
V gene: TRBV5-4; D gene: .; clone size: few; J gene: TRBJ1-5; CDR3 DNA: TGTGCCAGCAGCCCACTCCCGAATCAGCCCCAGCATTTT; CDR3 protein: CASSPLPNQPQHF
V gene: TRBV5-6; D gene: .; clone size: .; J gene: TRBJ1-6; CDR3 DNA: TGTGCCAGCAGCTTGGGGCTTCCTTCACCCCTCCACTTT; CDR3 protein: CASSLGLPSPLHF
V gene: TRBV10-2; D gene: .; clone size: .; J gene: TRBJ2-7; CDR3 DNA: TGCGCCAGCAGGTGGGGGGGCAAGGACGAGCAGTACTTC; CDR3 protein: CASRWGGKDEQYF
V gene: TRBV5-1; D gene: TRBD1; clone size: .; J gene: TRBJ2-3; CDR3 DNA: TGCGCCAGCAGCTTGGGGGACAGGGGAGGTACAGATACGCAGTATTTT; CDR3 protein: CASSLGDRGGTDTQYF
V gene: TRBV28; D gene: .; clone size: .; J gene: TRBJ1-6; CDR3 DNA: TGTGCCAGCAGTGTATCCACGCGAAATTCACCCCTCCACTTT; CDR3 protein: CASSVSTRNSPLHF
V gene: TRBV27; D gene: .; clone size: .; J gene: TRBJ1-1; CDR3 DNA: TGTGCCAGCAGTCCCCGGGGGAACACTGAAGCTTTCTTT; CDR3 protein: CASSPRGNTEAFF
V gene: TRBV19; D gene: TRBD1; clone size: .; J gene: TRBJ1-5; CDR3 DNA: TGTGCCAGTAGTATAAGAGGCCAGGGGGTGAATCAGCCCCAGCATTTT; CDR3 protein: CASSIRGQGVNQPQHF
V gene: TRBV6-4; D gene: TRBD2; clone size: few; J gene: TRBJ2-1; CDR3 DNA: TGTGCCAGCAGATCGGGACTAGCGGGGTTCAATGAGCAGTTCTTC; CDR3 protein: CASRSGLAGFNEQFF
V gene: TRBV4-2; D gene: TRBD2; clone size: .; J gene: TRBJ2-5; CDR3 DNA: TGTGCCAGCAGCCAAGGGACTAGCGGGCAAGAGACCCAGTACTTC; CDR3 protein: CASSQGTSGQETQYF
V gene: TRBV12-5; D gene: .; clone size: few; J gene: TRBJ1-5; CDR3 DNA: TGTGCTAGTGGTTTGACTTTTGTGCAGCCCCAGCATTTT; CDR3 protein: CASGLTFVQPQHF
V gene: TRBV9; D gene: .; clone size: .; J gene: TRBJ1-1; CDR3 DNA: TGTGCCAGCAGCTCCCGCATTGGGGCGGAGGCTTTCTTT; CDR3 protein: CASSSRIGAEAFF
V gene: TRBV5-1; D gene: .; clone size: .; J gene: TRBJ1-2; CDR3 DNA: TGCGCCAGCAGCTTGGCTTCAGGGATCGATGGCTACACCTTC; CDR3 protein: CASSLASGIDGYTF
V gene: TRBV2; D gene: .; clone size: few; J gene: TRBJ1-1; CDR3 DNA: TGTGCCAGCAGTGAACTGACAGGCTGGATAGGGAACACTGAAGCTTTCTTT; CDR3 protein: CASSELTGWIGNTEAFF
V gene: TRBV7-2; D gene: TRBD2; clone size: .; J gene: TRBJ2-5; CDR3 DNA: TGTGCCAGCAGCTCAAAGGGACTAGCGGGGGGTAAGGGGGAGACCCAGTACTTC; CDR3 protein: CASSSKGLAGGKGETQYF
V gene: TRBV11-2; D gene: .; clone size: .; J gene: TRBJ2-7; CDR3 DNA: TGTGCCAGCAGCTTAGCCAGGGGTATGTACTACGAGCAGTACTTC; CDR3 protein: CASSLARGMYYEQYF
V gene: TRBV5-6; D gene: TRBD2; clone size: .; J gene: TRBJ2-2; CDR3 DNA: TGTGCCAGCAGCCCACTAACCTCTAGCGGGGGGAACACCGGGGAGCTGTTTTTT; CDR3 protein: CASSPLTSSGGNTGELFF
V gene: TRBV21-1; D gene: .; clone size: .; J gene: TRBJ1-5; CDR3 DNA: TGTGCCAGCAGCATAGGAGAGGGGGCAGCGGAAGAACAGCCCCAGCATTTT; CDR3 protein: CASSIGEGAAEEQPQHF
V gene: TRBV19; D gene: TRBD1; clone size: .; J gene: TRBJ2-1; CDR3 DNA: TGTGCCAGTAGTATCGTCGGAGCCGGGACAGGAACGTTGAATGAGCAGTTCTTC; CDR3 protein: CASSIVGAGTGTLNEQFF
V gene: TRBV10-2; D gene: .; clone size: .; J gene: TRBJ2-7; CDR3 DNA: TGCGCCAGCCGCAACTTCAGGGGCCTGGACGAGCAGTACTTC; CDR3 protein: CASRNFRGLDEQYF
V gene: TRBV7-8; D gene: TRBD2; clone size: .; J gene: TRBJ2-3; CDR3 DNA: TGTGCCAGCAGCTTCCTGACTAGCGGGAGCACAGATACGCAGTATTTT; CDR3 protein: CASSFLTSGSTDTQYF
V gene: TRBV4-1; D gene: .; clone size: .; J gene: TRBJ2-7; CDR3 DNA: TGCGCCAGCAGCCAAGATGTGCGGATCTACGAGCAGTACTTC; CDR3 protein: CASSQDVRIYEQYF
V gene: TRBV28; D gene: .; clone size: .; J gene: TRBJ1-4; CDR3 DNA: TGTGCCAGCAGGGAGTACAGGGTTGGTAATGAAAAACTGTTTTTT; CDR3 protein: CASREYRVGNEKLFF
V gene: TRBV7-9; D gene: .; clone size: .; J gene: TRBJ2-5; CDR3 DNA: TGTGCCAGCAGCTTAGCGCTGGGGAGACAAGAGACCCAGTACTTC; CDR3 protein: CASSLALGRQETQYF
V gene: TRBV29-1; D gene: TRBD1; clone size: .; J gene: TRBJ2-1; CDR3 DNA: TGCAGCGTGACAGACAGGGGCCCCAATGAGCAGTTCTTC; CDR3 protein: CSVTDRGPNEQFF